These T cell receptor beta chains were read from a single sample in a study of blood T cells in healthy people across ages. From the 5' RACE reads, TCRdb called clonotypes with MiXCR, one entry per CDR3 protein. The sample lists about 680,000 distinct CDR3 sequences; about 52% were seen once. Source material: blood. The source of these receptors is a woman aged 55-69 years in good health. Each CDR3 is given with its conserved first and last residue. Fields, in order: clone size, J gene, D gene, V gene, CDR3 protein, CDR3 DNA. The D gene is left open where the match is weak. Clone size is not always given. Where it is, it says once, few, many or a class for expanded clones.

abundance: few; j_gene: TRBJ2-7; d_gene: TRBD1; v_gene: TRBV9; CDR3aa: CASSVGGQGALEQYF; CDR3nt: TGTGCCAGCAGCGTAGGGGGACAGGGGGCCCTCGAGCAGTACTTC
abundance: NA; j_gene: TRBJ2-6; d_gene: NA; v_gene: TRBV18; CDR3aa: CASSPNDVGSGANVLTF; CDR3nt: TGTGCCAGCTCACCAAACGACGTGGGCTCTGGGGCCAACGTCCTGACTTTC
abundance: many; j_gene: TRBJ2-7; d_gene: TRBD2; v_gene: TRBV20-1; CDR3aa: CSARDAREGRDEQYF; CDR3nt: TGCAGTGCTAGAGATGCCCGGGAGGGCCGGGACGAGCAGTACTTC
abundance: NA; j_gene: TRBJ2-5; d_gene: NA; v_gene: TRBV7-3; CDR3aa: CASSLRPFGETQYF; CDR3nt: TGTGCCAGCAGCTTAAGGCCTTTCGGGGAGACCCAGTACTTC
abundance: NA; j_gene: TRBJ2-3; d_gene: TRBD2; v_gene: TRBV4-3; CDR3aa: CASSQARLAGYTDTQYF; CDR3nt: TGCGCCAGCAGCCAAGCCCGACTAGCGGGCTACACAGATACGCAGTATTTT
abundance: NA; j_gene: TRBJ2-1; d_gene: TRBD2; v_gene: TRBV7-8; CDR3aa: CASSLSGIGGNEQFF; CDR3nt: TGTGCCAGCAGCTTATCCGGCATCGGGGGGAATGAGCAGTTCTTC
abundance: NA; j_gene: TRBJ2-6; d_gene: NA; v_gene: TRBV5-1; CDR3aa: CASKESSGANVLTF; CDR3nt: TGCGCCAGCAAGGAATCCTCTGGGGCCAACGTCCTGACTTTC
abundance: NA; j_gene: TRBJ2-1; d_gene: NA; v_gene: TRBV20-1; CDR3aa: CSASGRQGSSEQFF; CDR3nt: TGCAGTGCTAGTGGGAGGCAGGGAAGTAGCGAGCAGTTCTTC
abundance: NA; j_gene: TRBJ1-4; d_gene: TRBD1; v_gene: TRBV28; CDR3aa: CASVPGQGHNEKLFF; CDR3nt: TGTGCCAGCGTGCCGGGACAGGGACATAATGAAAAACTGTTTTTT
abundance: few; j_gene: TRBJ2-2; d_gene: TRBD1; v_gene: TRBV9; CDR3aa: CASSTRTGTGRPGELFF; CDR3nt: TGTGCCAGCAGCACGCGTACCGGGACAGGTCGGCCCGGGGAGCTGTTTTTT
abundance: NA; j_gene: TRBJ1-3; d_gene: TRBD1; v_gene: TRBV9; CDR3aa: CASSVAGTGSGNTIYF; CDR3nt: TGTGCCAGCAGCGTAGCGGGGACAGGGAGTGGAAACACCATATATTTT
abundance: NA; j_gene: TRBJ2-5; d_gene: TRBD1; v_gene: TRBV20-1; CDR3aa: CSAWDRVGQYF; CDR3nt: TGCAGTGCGTGGGACAGGGTCGGGCAGTACTTC
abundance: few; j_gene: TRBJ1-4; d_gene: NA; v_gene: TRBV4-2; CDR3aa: CASSQDFPGSGFREKLFF; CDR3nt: TGTGCCAGCAGCCAGGATTTCCCTGGGTCCGGCTTCCGTGAAAAACTGTTTTTT
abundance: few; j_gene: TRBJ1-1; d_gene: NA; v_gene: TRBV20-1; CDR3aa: CSATQGANTEAFF; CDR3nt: TGCAGTGCTACCCAGGGAGCTAACACTGAAGCTTTCTTT
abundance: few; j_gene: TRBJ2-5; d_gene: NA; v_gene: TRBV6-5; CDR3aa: CASSYSTRLATQYF; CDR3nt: TGTGCCAGCAGTTACTCCACGAGGTTGGCGACCCAGTACTTC
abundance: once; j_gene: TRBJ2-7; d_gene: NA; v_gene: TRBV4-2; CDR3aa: CASSRTWSSSDYEQYF; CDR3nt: TGTGCCAGCAGCCGGACCTGGTCCTCCTCGGACTACGAGCAGTACTTC
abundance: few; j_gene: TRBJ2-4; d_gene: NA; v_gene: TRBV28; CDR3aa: CASSPTGKKNIQYF; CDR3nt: TGTGCCAGCAGTCCGACAGGCAAGAAAAACATTCAGTACTTC
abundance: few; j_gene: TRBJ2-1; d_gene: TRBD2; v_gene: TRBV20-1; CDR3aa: CSAKGSSLAGAYNEQFF; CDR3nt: TGCAGTGCTAAAGGCTCATCACTAGCGGGAGCCTACAATGAGCAGTTCTTC
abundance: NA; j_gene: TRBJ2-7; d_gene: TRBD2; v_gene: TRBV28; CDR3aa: CASSLAGAGLEDEQYF; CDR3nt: TGTGCCAGCAGTTTAGCGGGAGCCGGCCTGGAGGACGAGCAGTACTTC
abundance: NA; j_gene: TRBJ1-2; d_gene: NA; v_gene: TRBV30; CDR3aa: CAWTKGSYGYTF; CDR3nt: TGTGCCTGGACCAAGGGTTCCTATGGCTACACCTTC
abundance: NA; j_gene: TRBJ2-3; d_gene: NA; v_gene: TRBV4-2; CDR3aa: CASSQDRQSTDTQYF; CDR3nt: TGTGCCAGCAGCCAAGATAGGCAGAGCACAGATACGCAGTATTTT
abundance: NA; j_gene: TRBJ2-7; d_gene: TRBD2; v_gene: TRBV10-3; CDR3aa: CAISGTSNHEQYF; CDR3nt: TGTGCCATCAGTGGGACTAGTAACCACGAGCAGTACTTC
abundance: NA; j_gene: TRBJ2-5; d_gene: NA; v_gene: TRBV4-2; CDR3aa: CASSQDRGGAYNEQYF; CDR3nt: TGTGCCAGCAGCCAAGATCGCGGCGGGGCCTACAATGAGCAGTACTTC
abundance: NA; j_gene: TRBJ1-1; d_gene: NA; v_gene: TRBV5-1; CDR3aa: CASHRARNTEAFF; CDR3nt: TGCGCCAGCCACAGGGCCAGGAACACTGAAGCTTTCTTT
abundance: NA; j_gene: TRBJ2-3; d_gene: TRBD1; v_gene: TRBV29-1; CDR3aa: CSVESTRTGGSPDTQYF; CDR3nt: TGCAGCGTTGAATCAACTAGGACAGGGGGATCGCCAGATACGCAGTATTTT
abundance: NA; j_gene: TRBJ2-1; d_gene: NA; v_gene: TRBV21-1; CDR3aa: CASTETSGPYNEQFF; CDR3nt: TGTGCCAGCACCGAGACTAGCGGACCCTACAATGAGCAGTTCTTC
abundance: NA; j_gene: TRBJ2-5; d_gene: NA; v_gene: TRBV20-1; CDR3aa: CSATTGSLNQETQYF; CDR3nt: TGCAGTGCTACCACAGGGAGTCTTAACCAAGAGACCCAGTACTTC
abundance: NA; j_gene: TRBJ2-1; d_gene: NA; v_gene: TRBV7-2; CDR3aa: CASSLIQSVYNEQFF; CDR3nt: TGTGCCAGCAGCTTAATACAGAGTGTCTACAATGAGCAGTTCTTC
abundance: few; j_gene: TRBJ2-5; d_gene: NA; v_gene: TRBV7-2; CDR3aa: CASSPSIVQGRETQYF; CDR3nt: TGTGCCAGCAGCCCCAGTATAGTACAGGGCCGCGAGACCCAGTACTTC